A selection of T cell receptor beta chains follows, all from one sample in a study of T-cell reconstitution after alpha-beta-depleted transplantation in children. Each CDR3 protein is one row after TCRdb ran MiXCR on the PCR reads. The sample has approximately 400,000 distinct CDR3 sequences, around 15% seen once; the top ten hold 25% to 30%. Sequencing was performed on PBMCs, mostly from graft donor cells, taken 360 days after TCRalphabeta/CD19-depleted stem cell transplant. All receptors come from a boy in the first two years of life who had a stem cell transplant for Wiskott-Aldrich syndrome, so the T cells may come from the graft donor. The conserved cysteine and the conserved F or W are not part of the CDR3 here. Only some rows state a clone size, as once, few, many or a class for expanded clones.

clone_size,v_call,j_call,cdr3_aa
.,TRBV12-3/TRBV12-4,TRBJ1-2,ASSFLPGGTASNYGYT
.,TRBV5-1,TRBJ2-5,ASSFQEETQY
few,TRBV7-8,TRBJ2-3,ASSTGVGPTDTQY
few,TRBV5-1,TRBJ2-1,ASSLDQSIYNEQF
.,TRBV11-2,TRBJ2-3,ASSLRLAGGVQY
few,TRBV10-3,TRBJ2-2,AISPGTTNTGELF
many,TRBV12-3/TRBV12-4,TRBJ2-7,ASSSRDRSYEQY
.,TRBV4-1,TRBJ2-7,ASSQETGGTYEQY
few,TRBV7-2,TRBJ2-3,ASSLARESTQY
.,TRBV7-9,TRBJ2-3,ASSSVTGPQY
.,TRBV2,TRBJ1-6,ASSEARVRDSPLH
few,TRBV25-1,TRBJ1-1,ASSDRYKEAF
few,TRBV19,TRBJ2-6,ASSNRVSGANVLT
.,TRBV11-1,TRBJ2-3,ASSSYPGERTQGGVTDTQY
many,TRBV20-1,TRBJ2-1,SARYPIAGRDEQF
.,TRBV29-1,TRBJ2-7,SVLSGTHYEQY
many,TRBV5-1,TRBJ2-2,ASSLVGADTGELF